The 9 T cell receptor beta chains below were found in one sample sequenced in a study of shared clonotypes between healthy human individuals (dated by TCRdb to between 2020 and 2021). Libraries were constructed by the immunoSEQ multiplex PCR assay. TCRdb's version of the immuneACCESS table is confined to in-frame rearrangements and falls short of the full clone set. An unresolved V gene accounts for under half of the shortfall where checked; the remainder is of unknown origin. The sample table holds roughly 590,000 clones, of which around 95% were seen once. The ten largest clones capture roughly 0.1% of the sample. CD8 naive samples were CD45RO-negative cells positively selected for CCR7, giving a CD45RA+CCR7+ population that excluded TemRA cells. Input material: naive CD8+ T cells sorted from blood. According to the study, the label for this sample's cell subset or site signals: CD45RA+CCR7+. The receptors stem from a woman aged 30 to 39 in good health.

The chain is built from TRBV25-1 and TRBJ2-7; D might be TRBD1 (5 bases). V gave up 4 bases and J gave up 6 bases, with 10 bases separating them. The CDR3 length is 12 residues. Germline CDR1 MGHDK, CDR2 SYGVNS. CDR3 amino acids: CASSVSGIEQYF. CDR3 bases: TGTGCCAGCAGTGTTTCAGGGATCGAGCAGTACTTC.

The V call is TRBV15, the J call TRBJ2-5; D is perhaps TRBD2 (6 bases). Trimming pared 9 bases from V and 7 bases from J, leaving 21 bases between. Looked up from germline, CDR1 is LNHNV and CDR2 is YYDKDF (reference sequence). The CDR3 is made up of 14 amino acids. CDR3: CATLLGPGVGTQYF. CDR3 in DNA: TGTGCCACGCTCCTGGGACCGGGGGTGGGGACCCAGTACTTC.

This clone was counted once. The rearrangement links TRBV28 to TRBJ2-5; D perhaps matches TRBD2 (5 bases). The CDR3 runs 16 residues. Germline lookup yields CDR1 MDHEN and CDR2 SYDVKM. Trimming removed 4 bases at V and 5 bases at J, with 20 bases between. The CDR3 region has the DNA TGTGCCAGCAGTTCCCCGGACGAGGGAGCATGGGAGACCCAGTACTTC. Translation: CASSSPDEGAWETQYF.

The chain joins TRBV29-1 to TRBJ2-5, with 8 bases identical to TRBD1. The J call is uncertain, as TRBJ2-7 better fits the DNA end. The CDR3 length is 12 residues. CDR1 and CDR2 from the germline V gene are SQVTM and ANQGSEA. The CDR3 region is CSVVPGGHEQYF. CDR3 DNA sequence: TGCAGCGTTGTGCCAGGGGGCCACGAGCAGTACTTC.

V and J are TRBV2 and TRBJ2-5; 9 bases are shared with TRBD1. V trimming: 6 bases; J trimming: 5 bases; junction bases outside the gene matches: 7. CDR1 SNHLY and CDR2 FYNNEI come from the germline V gene. The CDR3 spans 14 residues. The chain's CDR3 is CASSARTGDETQYF. The CDR3, as DNA: TGTGCCAGCAGCGCCCGGACAGGGGATGAGACCCAGTACTTC.

The chain carries TRBV4-1 and TRBJ2-7; unclear D gene. This CDR3 contains 12 residues. The ends were cut back, 1 base at V and 6 bases at J, with 7 bases in the middle. CDR1 is MGHRA, CDR2 YSYEKL, per germline. In nucleotides, the CDR3 is TGCGCCAGCAGCCAAGTGGTCGGCGAGCAGTACTTC. Its protein product is CASSQVVGEQYF.

This clone was detected once. The chain has TRBV29-1 and TRBJ1-2; D might be TRBD1 (6 bases). Germline V gene sequence: CDR1 SQVTM, CDR2 ANQGSEA. The CDR3 covers 14 residues. Trimming shortened V by 1 base and J by 5 bases, and 14 bases separated the two germline ends. The CDR3 DNA reads as TGCAGCGTTGAAGGGGGGGCGGTGATGTATGGCTACACCTTC. Translation: CSVEGGAVMYGYTF.

V usage is TRBV29-1 and J usage is TRBJ1-1; D unclear. Germline CDR1 reads SQVTM; CDR2 reads ANQGSEA. CDR3 length: 14 residues. Trimming cost V 5 bases and J 1 base, with 14 bases left between them. CDR3 amino acids: CSVRGTERNTEAFF. In DNA form, the CDR3 reads TGCAGCGTTCGTGGCACAGAAAGGAACACTGAAGCTTTCTTT.

J is TRBJ1-5 and V is TRBV6-1; possible D gene TRBD1, 5 bases. V lost 2 bases, J lost 5 bases, and 13 bases lay in between. The CDR3 runs to 15 residues. From germline, CDR1 is MNHNS and CDR2 SASEGT. Here the CDR3 reads CASSERQTRHQPQHF. The DNA of the CDR3 is TGTGCCAGCAGTGAAAGACAGACAAGACATCAGCCCCAGCATTTT.